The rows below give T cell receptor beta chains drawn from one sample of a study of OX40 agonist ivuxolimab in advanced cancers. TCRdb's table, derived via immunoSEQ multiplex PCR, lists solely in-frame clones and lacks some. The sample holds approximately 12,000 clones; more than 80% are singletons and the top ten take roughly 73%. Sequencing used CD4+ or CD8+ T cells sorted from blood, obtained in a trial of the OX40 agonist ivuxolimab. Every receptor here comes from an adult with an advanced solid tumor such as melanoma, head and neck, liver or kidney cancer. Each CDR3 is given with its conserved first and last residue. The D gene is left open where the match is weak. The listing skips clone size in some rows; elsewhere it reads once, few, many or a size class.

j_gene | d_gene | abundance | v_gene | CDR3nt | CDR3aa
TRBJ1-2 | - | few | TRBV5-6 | TGTGCCAGCAGCTTGACAGTGACGTATGGCTACACCTTC | CASSLTVTYGYTF
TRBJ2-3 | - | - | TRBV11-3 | TGTGCCAGCAGCGATAGCGGAGGGTCGGATACGCAGTATTTT | CASSDSGGSDTQYF
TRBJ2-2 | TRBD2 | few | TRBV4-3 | TGCGCCAGCAGCCAAGACGGGCGGGGGGACACCGGGGAGCTGTTTTTT | CASSQDGRGDTGELFF
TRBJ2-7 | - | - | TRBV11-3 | TGTGCCAGCAGTTACTCCCCCCGAATGGGGGGCCACGAGCAGTACTTC | CASSYSPRMGGHEQYF
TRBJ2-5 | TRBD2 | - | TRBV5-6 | TGTGCCAGCAGTCCTGGGCTAGCGGGGGGGCAAGAGACCCAGTACTTC | CASSPGLAGGQETQYF
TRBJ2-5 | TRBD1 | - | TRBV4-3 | TGCGCCAGCAGCCAAGTTGGGACAGGGTTGAAGGAGACCCAGTACTTC | CASSQVGTGLKETQYF
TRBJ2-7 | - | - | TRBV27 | TGTGCCAGCAGTTATGGGATGGGGGGAGTCTACGAGCAGTACTTC | CASSYGMGGVYEQYF
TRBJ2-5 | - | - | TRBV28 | TGTGCCAGCAGTTTCATTCCGTTTGACGACAAACAAGAGACCCAGTACTTC | CASSFIPFDDKQETQYF
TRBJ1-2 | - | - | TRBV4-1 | TGCGCCAGCAGCCAAGAGGGGACACACATCTATGGCTACACCTTC | CASSQEGTHIYGYTF
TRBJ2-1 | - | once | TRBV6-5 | TGTGCCAGCAGTTTCAACCCACTTTCGGAGCAGTTCTTC | CASSFNPLSEQFF
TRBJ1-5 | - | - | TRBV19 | TGTGCCAGTAGTATTGAGCAGGAACAGCCCCAGCATTTT | CASSIEQEQPQHF
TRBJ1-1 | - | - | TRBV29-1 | TGCAGCGTATCCGGGACAAGGGCTGAAGCTTTCTTT | CSVSGTRAEAFF
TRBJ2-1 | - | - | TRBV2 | TGTGCCAACAGGGACAAACTAGAACCGTACAATGAGCAGTTCTTC | CANRDKLEPYNEQFF
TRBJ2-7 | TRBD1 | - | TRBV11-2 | TGTGCCAGCAGCCCCGGGACAGCCACCTTCCCCGGGTACTTC | CASSPGTATFPGYF
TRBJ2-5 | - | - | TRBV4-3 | TGCGCCAGCAGCCAAGATCGGGCAGGGTGGGGAGAGACCCAGTACTTC | CASSQDRAGWGETQYF
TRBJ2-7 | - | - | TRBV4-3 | TGCGCCAGCAGCCCCCAGGACGGGAGCTCCTACGAGCAGTACTTC | CASSPQDGSSYEQYF
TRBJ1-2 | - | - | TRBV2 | TGTGCCAGCCTTGAGTCCCCCCAAAGCTACACCTTC | CASLESPQSYTF
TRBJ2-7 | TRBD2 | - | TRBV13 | TGTGCCAGCAGCTCCTATAGCGGGAGGGCCAACTACGAGCAGTACTTC | CASSSYSGRANYEQYF
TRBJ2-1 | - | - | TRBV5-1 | TGCGCCAGCAGCTCCTTCGGACTCTACAATGAGCAGTTCTTC | CASSSFGLYNEQFF
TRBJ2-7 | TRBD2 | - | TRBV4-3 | TGCGCCAGCAGCCAGGCCCCTTGGGGGGGCTACGAGCAGTACTTC | CASSQAPWGGYEQYF